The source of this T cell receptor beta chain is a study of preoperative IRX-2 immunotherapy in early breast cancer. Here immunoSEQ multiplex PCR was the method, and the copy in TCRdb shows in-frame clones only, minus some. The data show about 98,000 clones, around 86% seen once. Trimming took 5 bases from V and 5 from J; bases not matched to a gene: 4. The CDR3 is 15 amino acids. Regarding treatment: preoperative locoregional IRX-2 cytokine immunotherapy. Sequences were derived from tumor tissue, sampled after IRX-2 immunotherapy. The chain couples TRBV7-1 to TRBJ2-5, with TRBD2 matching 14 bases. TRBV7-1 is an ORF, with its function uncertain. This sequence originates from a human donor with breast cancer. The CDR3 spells CASSPGLAGVETQYF. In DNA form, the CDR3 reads TGTGCCAGCAGCCCGGGACTAGCGGGAGTTGAGACCCAGTACTTC.